This TCR beta chain was recorded in a study of OX40 agonist ivuxolimab in advanced cancers. Germline assignment: CDR1 MGHRA and CDR2 YSYEKL. The CDR3 loop spans 13 amino acids. V dropped 0 bases and J dropped 8 bases, with 10 bases sitting between them. This clone was seen once. The table came from immunoSEQ multiplex PCR; TCRdb's copy has only in-frame clones and leaves some out. The sample lists tens of thousands of clones, around 85% seen once, with roughly 13% in the top ten. The material sequenced was CD4+ or CD8+ T cells sorted from blood, taken in a trial of the OX40 agonist ivuxolimab. This TCR was recovered from an adult with an advanced solid tumor such as melanoma, head and neck, liver or kidney cancer. The chain joins TRBV4-1 to TRBJ1-2; D is undetermined. The CDR3 DNA is TGCGCCAGCAGCCAAGATGCCATTTACGGCTACACCTTC. This gives the protein CASSQDAIYGYTF.